Listed below are T cell receptor beta chains from one sample, sequenced in a study of human thymus T cells. The protocol was immunoSEQ multiplex PCR, while the TCRdb copy is restricted to in-frame clones and leaves out a portion. The table has some 130,000 clones, around 96% seen once. Input material: thymus tissue. The receptors stem from a boy in the first two years of life with a congenital heart defect but otherwise immunologically healthy. Each CDR3 is given with its conserved first and last residue. D genes are given only for firm matches. A clone size is listed for some rows: how often the clone was seen (once, few, many), or a class if it is expanded.

D	size	V	J	DNA	CDR3
.	.	TRBV28	TRBJ1-2	TGTGCCAGCAGTTTGAGGGGAGGGGATCCGATTTTTTGCTATGGCTACACCTTC	CASSLRGGDPIFCYGYTF
.	.	TRBV29-1	TRBJ1-5	TGCAGCGTTGGGGGGTTCAAAGGCAATCAGCCCCAGCATTTT	CSVGGFKGNQPQHF
TRBD2	.	TRBV6-1	TRBJ2-3	TGTGCCAGCAGTGAAGGCCGGACTAGCGGAATCACAGATACGCAGTATTTT	CASSEGRTSGITDTQYF
TRBD1	.	TRBV5-1	TRBJ2-7	TGCGCCAGCAGCTTTCCTGACAGGGATAACGAGCAGTACTTC	CASSFPDRDNEQYF
.	.	TRBV6-5	TRBJ2-1	TGTGCCAGCAGCTCGGAGAGGGGCGTGGATGAGCAGTTCTTC	CASSSERGVDEQFF
TRBD1	.	TRBV4-1	TRBJ1-1	TGCGCCAGCAGCCCTAGGGCAGGGGGAGGGACTGAAGCTTTCTTT	CASSPRAGGGTEAFF
TRBD1	.	TRBV9	TRBJ1-4	TGTGCCAGCAGCGAGAGGGGGCTAAGAGAAAAACTGTTTTTT	CASSERGLREKLFF
TRBD2	.	TRBV6-1	TRBJ2-3	TGTGCCAGCAGTGATTTCGGGTCTAGCGGGGGCACAGATACGCAGTATTTT	CASSDFGSSGGTDTQYF
.	.	TRBV19	TRBJ2-7	TGTGCCAGTAGTATTCGACTCGGGGGTGACGAGCAGTACTTC	CASSIRLGGDEQYF
.	.	TRBV6-1	TRBJ2-5	TGTGCCAGCAGGGAAGGACCCCAGTACTTC	CASREGPQYF
TRBD1	.	TRBV7-2	TRBJ2-2	TGTGCCAGCAGCTTCCGGGACAGGGGGCATACCGGGGAGCTGTTTTTT	CASSFRDRGHTGELFF
TRBD2	.	TRBV7-3	TRBJ2-5	TGTGCCAGCAGCTTAGGTAAAAGCGGGGGGGCCGGTGAGACCCAGTACTTC	CASSLGKSGGAGETQYF
TRBD1	.	TRBV9	TRBJ1-2	TGTGCCAGCAGCTCCCGCGGGACAGTCAACTATGGCTACACCTTC	CASSSRGTVNYGYTF
.	.	TRBV11-3	TRBJ2-1	TGTGCCAGCAAGGGGGGAGCAAATGAGCAGTTCTTC	CASKGGANEQFF
.	.	TRBV29-1	TRBJ1-2	TGCAGCGTTCGGGACCGAAGACTCTATGGCTACACCTTC	CSVRDRRLYGYTF
.	.	TRBV4-3	TRBJ1-3	TGCGCCAGCAGCCAAGAGTTTCTGGGGTCGCGGAGCCTCTCTGGAAACACCATATATTTT	CASSQEFLGSRSLSGNTIYF
TRBD1	few	TRBV9	TRBJ1-2	TGTGCCAGCAGCGCTGGACAGGGCCGAAACTATGGCTACACCTTC	CASSAGQGRNYGYTF
TRBD1	.	TRBV5-5	TRBJ1-2	TGTGCCAGCAGCCCGGACAGGCGCTATGGCTACACCTTC	CASSPDRRYGYTF
.	.	TRBV5-4	TRBJ2-3	TGTGCCAGCAGCCCTAAGGGAACGACTGCAGATACGCAGTATTTT	CASSPKGTTADTQYF
.	.	TRBV5-4	TRBJ1-1	TGTGCCAGCAGCTTGACGGCTTTGAACACTGAAGCTTTCTTT	CASSLTALNTEAFF
TRBD1	.	TRBV27	TRBJ2-2	TGTGCCAGCAGTTTATATGGGGACAGGGGCGGCACCGGGGAGCTGTTTTTT	CASSLYGDRGGTGELFF
TRBD2	.	TRBV7-2	TRBJ2-1	TGTGCCAGCAGCCCCGGGACTAGCGGGGGGGAAATGGCTTACAATGAGCAGTTCTTC	CASSPGTSGGEMAYNEQFF
TRBD2	.	TRBV6-1	TRBJ2-3	TGTGCCAGCAGTCAAGACGTGATCGGGGGGGCCTTTGATACGCAGTATTTT	CASSQDVIGGAFDTQYF
.	once	TRBV7-2	TRBJ2-1	TGTGCCAGCAGCTTAACGCGCGCGATGCTTTCCTACAATGAGCAGTTCTTC	CASSLTRAMLSYNEQFF
.	once	TRBV28	TRBJ1-5	TGTGCCAGCAGTCCTCCAGAGCCCCAGCATTTT	CASSPPEPQHF
TRBD1	.	TRBV7-9	TRBJ1-6	TGTGCCAGCAGCTCCATTGGGACAGGCCTCGCTCACTTT	CASSSIGTGLAHF
TRBD2	.	TRBV6-5	TRBJ2-7	TGTGCCAGCAGGCCTGCAGCGGGGCAGTACGAGCAGTACTTC	CASRPAAGQYEQYF
TRBD1	.	TRBV15	TRBJ1-5	TGTGCCACCAGCAGAGTACCGGGGACAGGCGAGGACCTAAATCAGCCCCAGCATTTT	CATSRVPGTGEDLNQPQHF
.	.	TRBV29-1	TRBJ1-2	TGCAGCGTTGAGGTCCGTTCAGGCTCCTATGGCTACACCTTC	CSVEVRSGSYGYTF
TRBD2	once	TRBV7-2	TRBJ2-3	TGTGCCAGCAGCCCGCGACTAGCGGGGGGGACAGATACGCAGTATTTT	CASSPRLAGGTDTQYF
.	.	TRBV11-3	TRBJ2-5	TGTGCCAGCAGCTTAGAGAGGGGAGAGACCCAGTACTTC	CASSLERGETQYF
.	.	TRBV6-5	TRBJ1-6	TGTGCCAGCTATTCTATGGGGGCGAATAATTCACCCCTCCACTTT	CASYSMGANNSPLHF
.	.	TRBV5-5	TRBJ2-2	TGTGCCAGCAGCTTAAAACTACCAGGGGCGGGAACCGGGGAGCTGTTTTTT	CASSLKLPGAGTGELFF
.	.	TRBV7-8	TRBJ1-2	TGTGCCAGCAGCCCTAACATGACGGAGTCCTATGGCTACACCTTC	CASSPNMTESYGYTF
TRBD2	.	TRBV27	TRBJ2-1	TGTGCCAGCAGTTTAATAGGTCCTAGCGGGGGGCTGAATGAGCAGTTCTTC	CASSLIGPSGGLNEQFF
.	.	TRBV10-3	TRBJ1-1	TGTGCCATCAGTGGAAAGGACCGGGGAAACACTGAAGCTTTCTTT	CAISGKDRGNTEAFF
TRBD1	.	TRBV4-1	TRBJ1-6	TGCGCCAGCAGCCGTCCCGGGACAGGGCCAGTTAATTCACCCCTCCACTTT	CASSRPGTGPVNSPLHF
.	.	TRBV4-1	TRBJ2-5	TGCGCCAGTTCGTCGGTGGTTGGAGAGACCCAGTACTTC	CASSSVVGETQYF
.	.	TRBV5-4	TRBJ1-1	TGTGCCAGCAGCTTCACAATACTGGACAGAGAGAACACTGAAGCTTTCTTT	CASSFTILDRENTEAFF
.	.	TRBV5-4	TRBJ2-2	TGTGCCAGCAGGGAACTAGGGGGATTGCGGGGATTCACCGGGGAGCTGTTTTTT	CASRELGGLRGFTGELFF
.	once	TRBV19	TRBJ1-1	TGTGCCAGTAGTATAGATCCAGAGAACACTGAAGCTTTCTTT	CASSIDPENTEAFF
TRBD1	.	TRBV29-1	TRBJ1-2	TGCGCGGGGACAGGGGGTTTTGACTATGGCTACACCTTC	CAGTGGFDYGYTF
.	once	TRBV6-1	TRBJ1-4	TGTGCCAGCAGCGTGGGGGGGTATGAAAAACTGTTTTTT	CASSVGGYEKLFF
TRBD1	.	TRBV19	TRBJ1-1	TGTGCCAGTAGTTTTGGACAGGGGAACACTGAAGCTTTCTTT	CASSFGQGNTEAFF
.	.	TRBV7-9	TRBJ2-2	TGTGCCAGCAGCCCCGGTGGGACCGGGGAGCTGTTTTTT	CASSPGGTGELFF
TRBD2	.	TRBV7-2	TRBJ2-7	TGTGCCAGCAGCTTAAAGCCCCTGGGGGGGAGGGACGAGCAGTACTTC	CASSLKPLGGRDEQYF
TRBD2	once	TRBV14	TRBJ2-3	TGTGCCAGCAGCCAAGATCGGGGGGGGCCCTACACAGATACGCAGTATTTT	CASSQDRGGPYTDTQYF
TRBD1	.	TRBV9	TRBJ2-7	TGTGCCAGCAGCGTAGAGGGACAGGGGTACCACGAGCAGTACTTC	CASSVEGQGYHEQYF
.	once	TRBV6-5	TRBJ2-3	TGTGCCAGCAGTTACAGGGGTCTGACAGATACGCAGTATTTT	CASSYRGLTDTQYF
.	.	TRBV5-6	TRBJ2-3	TGTGCCAGCAGCTACAGGCCTCAAAACACAGATACGCAGTATTTT	CASSYRPQNTDTQYF
.	.	TRBV9	TRBJ1-2	TGTGCCAGCAGCCCAGGGCCGGGAGATAACTATGGCTACACCTTC	CASSPGPGDNYGYTF
.	.	TRBV9	TRBJ1-1	TGTGCCAGCAGCGTAGAGCAGGCGAACACTGAAGCTTTCTTT	CASSVEQANTEAFF